This record looks at one TCR beta chain sequence and its context. Its antigen is undetermined. This sample was taken from a study of monozygotic twins with inflammatory bowel disease. The study, taken as a whole, reports: Researchers report that IBD patients shared fewer clonotypes with others than healthy twins, especially amid disease activity.

TCRdb re-called the 5' RACE reads and gives one entry per CDR3 protein, without DNA. The table for this sample gives about 110,000 distinct CDR3 sequences. The CDR3 totals 13 residues. This clonotype was sampled from a human donor with ulcerative colitis or Crohn's disease, or a healthy co-twin of an affected twin (not recorded which). What was sequenced was blood. The chain carries TRBV12-3 or TRBV12-4 and TRBJ2-5; TCRdb's D call of TRBD1 is untestable without DNA. CDR3 loop: CASNVQATGTQYF.